This T cell receptor (beta chain) is drawn from a study of blood T cell repertoires in COVID-19. The protocol was immunoSEQ multiplex PCR, while the TCRdb copy is restricted to in-frame clones and leaves out a portion. In the table there are about 360,000 clones, 70% to 90% of which are singletons. This CDR3 comprises 21 residues. Germline assignment: CDR1 LGHNA and CDR2 YNFKEQ. J gave up 0 bases and V 0 bases, and 17 bases lay outside the gene matches. V is TRBV4-2 and J is TRBJ2-3; 8 bases agree with TRBD2. This receptor was taken from a man in his forties in a cohort exposed to, infected with or recovered from COVID-19 (not recorded which). Sequenced: PBMCs or T cells enriched from blood (not recorded which). The CDR3 spells CASSQDRPSAGVIESTDTQYF. The CDR3 region has the DNA TGTGCCAGCAGCCAAGATCGGCCCTCAGCGGGAGTGATCGAAAGCACAGATACGCAGTATTTT.